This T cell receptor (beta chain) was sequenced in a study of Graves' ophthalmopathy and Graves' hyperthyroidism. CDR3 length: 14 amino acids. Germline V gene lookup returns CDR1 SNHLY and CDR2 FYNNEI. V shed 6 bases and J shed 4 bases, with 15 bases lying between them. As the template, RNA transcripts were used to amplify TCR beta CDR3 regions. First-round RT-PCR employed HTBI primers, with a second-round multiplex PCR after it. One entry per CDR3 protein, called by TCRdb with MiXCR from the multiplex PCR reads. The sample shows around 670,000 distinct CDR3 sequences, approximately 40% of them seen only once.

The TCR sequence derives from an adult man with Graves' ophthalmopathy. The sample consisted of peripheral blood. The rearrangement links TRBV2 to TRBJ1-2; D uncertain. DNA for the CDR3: TGTGCCAGCAGCCCCCGAGACAACTCCTATGGCTACACCTTC. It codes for CASSPRDNSYGYTF. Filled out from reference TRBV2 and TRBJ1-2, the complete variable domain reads EPEVTQTPSHQVTQMGQEVILRCVPISNHLYFYWYRQILGQKVEFLVSFYNNEISEKSEIFDDQFSVERPDGSNFTLKIRSTKLEDSAMYFCASSPRDNSYGYTFGSGTRLTVV.